Below are 9 T cell receptor beta chains sequenced from a single sample in a study of T cells in Graves' hyperthyroidism and ophthalmopathy. Researchers amplified the TCR beta CDR3 regions from RNA transcripts. The primer set for the first-round RT-PCR of the TCR CDR3 was HTBI. TCRdb used MiXCR to reprocess the multiplex PCR reads, holding one entry per CDR3 protein. Of roughly 240,000 distinct CDR3 sequences listed, around 24% were seen once; the top ten hold under 40%. Sequencing used blood. Receptors originate from a woman between 40 and 50 years old with Graves' ophthalmopathy.

This clonotype has at least ten counts. The chain has TRBV24-1 and TRBJ2-7; 8 bases are shared with TRBD2. Germline V gives CDR1 KGHDR, CDR2 SFDVKD. The CDR3 consists of 17 residues. The J segment lost 0 bases and the V segment lost 4 bases, leaving 10 bases of the junction unmatched. This CDR3 is CATSEQRETDLSYEQYF. The CDR3 coding sequence is TGTGCCACCAGTGAGCAGCGGGAGACGGACCTCTCCTACGAGCAGTACTTC.

This clonotype was seen at least ten times. The chain couples TRBV20-1 to TRBJ2-7; 8 bases match TRBD1. Germline V CDR1 and CDR2: DFQATT, SNEGSKA (reference sequence). Germline trimming cut 1 base from V and 2 bases from J; bases unmatched to any gene: 4. This CDR3 is 14 amino acids long. The CDR3 protein is CSARAGQEAYEQYF. DNA of the CDR3: TGCAGTGCTAGAGCGGGACAGGAGGCCTACGAGCAGTACTTC.

This clonotype was seen at least ten times. V usage is TRBV28 and J usage is TRBJ2-7; TRBD2 might be the D (5 bases). The V end was cut by 6 bases, the J end by 5 bases, with 17 bases between. This CDR3 has 14 amino acids. The germline gives CDR1 MDHEN, CDR2 SYDVKM. The CDR3 coding sequence is TGTGCCAGCAGGGAGAGGGAAGGCCCCGACGAGCAGTACTTC. It codes for CASREREGPDEQYF. The full variable domain, rest sourced from reference TRBV28 and TRBJ2-7, is DVKVTQSSRYLVKRTGEKVFLECVQDMDHENMFWYRQDPGLGLRLIYFSYDVKMKEKGDIPEGYSVSREKKERFSLILESASTNQTSMYLCASREREGPDEQYFGPGTRLTVT.

This clonotype showed up many times. The rearrangement uses TRBV20-1 and TRBJ1-5; D unresolved. The CDR3 runs to 11 residues. V was cut by 3 bases and J by 5 bases, with 5 bases left in between. Germline values: CDR1 DFQATT, CDR2 SNEGSKA (reference sequence). CDR3 sequence (DNA): TGCAGTGCTAGTGGGCATCAGCCCCAGCATTTT. This translates into CSASGHQPQHF.

As regards this clonotype: The junction and the germline gene differ at one end; a read error may be behind it. The chain has TRBV20-1 and TRBJ2-2; D may match TRBD1 or TRBD2 (5 bases each). From germline, CDR1 is DFQATT and CDR2 SNEGSKA (reference sequence). The CDR3 totals 15 residues. CDR3 sequence: CSARDGALNTGELVF. The CDR3 DNA reads TGCAGTGCTAGAGATGGGGCTCTGAACACCGGGGAGCTGGTTTTT.

This clonotype was counted ten times or more. The V and J genes are TRBV27 and TRBJ2-3; D not resolved. The germline CDR1 and CDR2 sequences are MNHEY and SMNVEV (reference sequence). This CDR3 spans 14 amino acids. Trimming cost V 3 bases and J 4 bases, with 11 bases left between them. In DNA form, the CDR3 reads TGTGCCAGCAGTTTTAACTCCTCCCCAGATACGCAGTATTTT. This codes for CASSFNSSPDTQYF.

This clonotype was seen ten or more times. V and J are TRBV18 and TRBJ2-5, with D hard to call. Trimming stripped 3 bases from V and 4 bases from J, with 15 bases between. The germline gives CDR1 KGHSH, CDR2 LQKENI. The CDR3 runs 15 residues. CDR3 protein: CASSPPSRLRETQYF. DNA of the CDR3: TGTGCCAGCTCACCTCCGTCCCGGCTTCGAGAGACCCAGTACTTC.

This clonotype appeared many times. The V and J genes are TRBV12-3 or TRBV12-4 and TRBJ1-1; TRBD1 is a possible D gene (5 bases). Trimming took off 4 bases at V and 4 bases at J, with 16 bases between the two ends. This CDR3 comprises 15 residues. CDR3 in amino acids: CASSSRQRGVTEAFF. The DNA for the CDR3 is TGTGCCAGCAGTTCAAGACAGCGAGGAGTCACTGAAGCTTTCTTT.

This clonotype was found many times. The gene calls are TRBV20-1 and TRBJ2-5; D gene uncertain. The CDR3 totals 13 residues. The germline V gene encodes CDR1 DFQATT and CDR2 SNEGSKA (reference sequence). The V end was cut by 0 bases, the J end by 5 bases, with 10 bases between. The CDR3 DNA reads TGCAGTGCTAGAGATGTGGATTGGGAGACCCAGTACTTC. This encodes CSARDVDWETQYF.